These T cell receptor beta chains were read from a single sample in a study of blood T cell repertoires in COVID-19. Data came from immunoSEQ multiplex PCR; TCRdb stores just in-frame clones and leaves some out. The sample lists roughly 200,000 clones; roughly 84% were seen once. Sequences were obtained from PBMCs or T cells enriched from blood (not recorded which). The receptors derive from a woman aged 30 to 39 who had been exposed to COVID-19. CDR3s include the opening cysteine and the closing phenylalanine or tryptophan. The D gene is left open where the match is weak.

CASRQGLKTEAFF	TRBV10-1	TRBJ1-1	NA
CASSFGQGVSGNTIYF	TRBV7-2	TRBJ1-3	TRBD1
CASSSGASGGRSSYEQYF	TRBV5-1	TRBJ2-7	TRBD2
CASSTEAGGVTDTQYF	TRBV19	TRBJ2-3	TRBD2
CSVGGDRSYNEQFF	TRBV29-1	TRBJ2-1	NA
CASSRDRDPNEQYF	TRBV2	TRBJ2-7	TRBD1
CASSLGPARGPNEQFF	TRBV5-1	TRBJ2-1	NA
CASSLEGSYNSPLHF	TRBV5-5	TRBJ1-6	NA
CASSVEQGSAYEQYF	TRBV9	TRBJ2-7	TRBD1
CASSGTGGFQPQHF	TRBV19	TRBJ1-5	TRBD1
CASSLGEDYTQYF	TRBV5-4	TRBJ2-3	NA
CASSWYGTSTDTQYF	TRBV6-5	TRBJ2-3	NA
CASSRGATANEKLFF	TRBV19	TRBJ1-4	NA
CASSSTDRGGELFF	TRBV4-1	TRBJ2-2	NA
CASSLWSTADDNYGYTF	TRBV5-1	TRBJ1-2	NA
CAWSVRSGGARETQYF	TRBV30	TRBJ2-5	TRBD2
CASSPNQGDTIYF	TRBV3-1/TRBV3-2	TRBJ1-3	TRBD1
CASQGSYNSPLHF	TRBV27	TRBJ1-6	NA
CASTGGESYEQYF	TRBV6-5	TRBJ2-7	TRBD2
CASSLGAFSTEAFF	TRBV27	TRBJ1-1	NA
CASSLTGANTEAFF	TRBV7-2	TRBJ1-1	NA
CASSTGTVYGYTF	TRBV14	TRBJ1-2	NA
CASSPLANQPQHF	TRBV4-1	TRBJ1-5	NA
CSVVGTGLKTEAFF	TRBV29-1	TRBJ1-1	TRBD1
CASRPTGEGTEAFF	TRBV5-6	TRBJ1-1	TRBD1
CASSLPGYSNQPQHF	TRBV19	TRBJ1-5	NA
CASSTGQGANTGELFF	TRBV5-4	TRBJ2-2	TRBD1
CASSLRVAKNIQYF	TRBV27	TRBJ2-4	NA
CASSPSPQANTGELFF	TRBV5-6	TRBJ2-2	NA
CASSHGPILRGQGKRNTEAFF	TRBV4-1	TRBJ1-1	NA
CSVLGLSSYEQYF	TRBV29-1	TRBJ2-7	NA
CASSSTTDYNEQFF	TRBV6-2/TRBV6-3	TRBJ2-1	NA
CSVNSDLETQYF	TRBV29-1	TRBJ2-5	NA
CASSVSGLGQPQHF	TRBV9	TRBJ1-5	NA
CASSRGQGVLREPQHF	TRBV7-2	TRBJ1-5	TRBD1
CASSQNYNEQFF	TRBV6-5	TRBJ2-1	NA
CASAGSGSYNEQFF	TRBV6-5	TRBJ2-1	NA
CASSHTGTDGYTF	TRBV4-2	TRBJ1-2	TRBD1
CASGLVGSRRDSNQPQHF	TRBV19	TRBJ1-5	NA
CASSLGDSYEKLFF	TRBV7-9	TRBJ1-4	TRBD1
CASSSFRGLSYEQYF	TRBV7-9	TRBJ2-7	TRBD1
CASSPAGVNYGYTF	TRBV27	TRBJ1-2	NA
CASSIGQIYNSPLHF	TRBV5-1	TRBJ1-6	NA
CASSTGRVPYEQYF	TRBV6-2/TRBV6-3	TRBJ2-7	NA
CASSPGTGAREKLFF	TRBV6-5	TRBJ1-4	TRBD1